This T cell receptor beta chain is drawn from a study of regulatory T cells in long-lasting Graves disease. At the level of the study: The study enrolled newly diagnosed Graves' patients on antithyroid drugs under 3 months.

Construction of TCR beta libraries relied on iRepertoire HTBI primers and on Arm-PCR targeting CDR3 regions. TCRdb fed the multiplex PCR reads into MiXCR, producing one record per CDR3 protein. In the table there are approximately 360,000 distinct CDR3 sequences, approximately 12% of which are singletons. V dropped 6 bases and J dropped 5; count of bases not matched to a gene: 9. CDR1 is DFQATT, CDR2 SNEGSKA, per germline (reference sequence). The CDR3 spans 13 residues. The time point is: newly diagnosed GD, antithyroid drugs for less than 3 months. Isolated PBMC RNA provided the starting material for the TCR library. This clonotype has at least ten counts. This sample also belongs to another study, concerning T cells in Graves' hyperthyroidism and ophthalmopathy.

The sequence came from a young woman with Graves disease. This chain links TRBV20-1 with TRBJ2-5; the match to TRBD1 covers 7 bases. The sample was peripheral blood mononuclear cells (PBMCs), taken at new diagnosis, from a patient treated with antithyroid drugs. In DNA form, the CDR3 reads TGCAGTGCGTGGACAGGTATAATGGAGACCCAGTACTTC. Translation: CSAWTGIMETQYF.